The 32 T cell receptor beta chains below come from one sample, sequenced in a study of OX40 agonist ivuxolimab in advanced cancers. Some clones are missing from TCRdb's copy, which holds only in-frame ones; the method was immunoSEQ multiplex PCR. There are roughly 53,000 clones in the sample; around 90% occur only once, and around 5.8% lies in the top ten. The sequenced sample was CD4+ or CD8+ T cells sorted from blood, obtained in a trial of the OX40 agonist ivuxolimab. Receptors originate from an adult with an advanced solid tumor such as melanoma, head and neck, liver or kidney cancer.

The chain recombines TRBV7-2 with TRBJ1-2; D call uncertain. V shed 1 base and J shed 7 bases, with 4 bases lying between them. CDR3 length: 11 residues. Germline-derived CDR1 and CDR2 are SGHTA and FQGNSA. The DNA of the CDR3 is TGTGCCAGCAGCTTAGTACGTGGCTACACCTTC. This translates into CASSLVRGYTF.

This rearrangement joins TRBV5-1 to TRBJ1-5, with TRBD1 matching 8 bases. The junction had 2 bases not matched to a gene; V was cut back by 4 bases and J by 2 bases. From germline, CDR1 is SGHRS and CDR2 YFSETQ. The CDR3 is 14 amino acids. The CDR3 region is CASSLTGGNQPQHF. The CDR3 bases are TGCGCCAGCAGCCTGACAGGGGGCAATCAGCCCCAGCATTTT.

The gene calls are TRBV5-1 and TRBJ1-1; TRBD1 agrees at 9 bases. The CDR3 contains 16 residues. Looked up from germline, CDR1 is SGHRS and CDR2 is YFSETQ. The V gene end was trimmed by 2 bases and the J gene end by 5 bases; junction bases not matched to a gene: 10. The CDR3 nucleotides read TGCGCCAGCAGCTTACCCGGGACAGGGCATAAGACTGAAGCTTTCTTT. This translates into CASSLPGTGHKTEAFF.

The chain links TRBV28 to TRBJ2-5; tentative D call: TRBD1 (5 bases). Germline CDR1 is MDHEN and CDR2 is SYDVKM. The CDR3 is 15 residues long. V shed 3 bases and J shed 6 bases, with 17 bases lying between them. CDR3 sequence: CASSFSGLGDKTQYF. DNA for the CDR3: TGTGCCAGCAGTTTCTCGGGCCTAGGGGATAAGACCCAGTACTTC. Together with reference TRBV28 and TRBJ2-5, the CDR3 gives the full variable domain: DVKVTQSSRYLVKRTGEKVFLECVQDMDHENMFWYRQDPGLGLRLIYFSYDVKMKEKGDIPEGYSVSREKKERFSLILESASTNQTSMYLCASSFSGLGDKTQYFGPGTRLLVL.

This clone came up once. The chain combines TRBV4-1 with TRBJ1-3; a weak D match, TRBD1 (6 bases). Germline-derived CDR1 and CDR2 are MGHRA and YSYEKL. V was trimmed by 0 bases and J by 2 bases, leaving 14 bases between them. The CDR3 is 17 residues long. The CDR3 DNA reads TGCGCCAGCAGCCAAGATAGCAGGGGTTTTACTGGAAACACCATATATTTT. The encoded protein is CASSQDSRGFTGNTIYF.

The rearrangement joins TRBV6-1 to TRBJ1-2; D is ambiguous. Trimming pared 4 bases from V and 3 bases from J, leaving 9 bases between. This CDR3 has 13 residues. From germline, CDR1 is MNHNS and CDR2 SASEGT. The CDR3 region is CASSAGRDYGYTF. The CDR3, as DNA: TGTGCCAGCAGTGCGGGCCGGGACTATGGCTACACCTTC.

The rearrangement joins TRBV6-1 to TRBJ1-4; D is unclear. Germline CDR1 is MNHNS and CDR2 is SASEGT. V shed 8 bases and J shed 3 bases, with 13 bases lying between them. This CDR3 is 14 amino acids long. The CDR3: CASHPRASNEKLFF. DNA of the CDR3: TGTGCCAGCCATCCAAGGGCATCTAATGAAAAACTGTTTTTT.

The chain is built from TRBV25-1 and TRBJ2-6; the D call may be TRBD1 or TRBD2 (5 bases each). The V gene lost 4 bases and the J gene lost 4 bases, with 14 bases spanning the gap. This CDR3 is 16 amino acids long. Germline V lookup: CDR1 MGHDK, CDR2 SYGVNS. CDR3 bases: TGTGCCAGCAGTGCCGCAGGGAGTTTGGGGGCCAACGTCCTGACTTTC. Residues: CASSAAGSLGANVLTF.

The V gene is TRBV19, the J gene TRBJ1-2, with no clear D. Germline lookup yields CDR1 LNHDA and CDR2 SQIVND (reference sequence). Trimming took 4 bases from V and 6 from J, leaving 12 bases between them. The CDR3 is 13 amino acids. Here the CDR3 DNA reads TGTGCCAGTAGTACCCCCTTAGCCCATGGCTACACCTTC. Its protein is CASSTPLAHGYTF.

The chain combines TRBV4-1 with TRBJ2-5, with 8 positions matching TRBD2. The CDR3 has 16 residues. Per the germline V gene, CDR1 is MGHRA and CDR2 is YSYEKL. Trimming took 4 bases from V and 2 from J; bases not matched to a gene: 9. This CDR3 reads CASSPTSVGYQETQYF. The CDR3 DNA follows: TGCGCCAGCAGCCCGACTAGCGTAGGTTATCAAGAGACCCAGTACTTC.

This chain joins TRBV15 and TRBJ1-5, with a possible D match to TRBD1 (5 bases). V gave up 1 base and J gave up 9 bases, with 10 bases separating them. Germline V CDR1 and CDR2: LNHNV, YYDKDF (reference sequence). The CDR3 spans 13 residues. The CDR3 DNA follows: TGTGCCACCAGCAGAGGGGTGGGGGGGCCCCAGCATTTT. The encoded protein is CATSRGVGGPQHF.

This clone was picked up one time. The rearrangement joins TRBV2 to TRBJ2-7, with TRBD1 matching over 10 bases. Germline values: CDR1 SNHLY, CDR2 FYNNEI. This CDR3 region has 14 residues. J gave up 3 bases and V 6 bases, and 5 bases lay outside the gene matches. CDR3 nucleotides: TGTGCCAGCAGGCTCCGGGACAGGGGCTACGAGCAGTACTTC. Translation: CASRLRDRGYEQYF.

The rearrangement uses TRBV28 and TRBJ2-1; 9 positions match TRBD2. This CDR3 comprises 15 residues. After removal of 5 bases from V and 2 bases from J, the junction contained 4 bases not matched to a gene. From germline, CDR1 is MDHEN and CDR2 SYDVKM. Written as DNA, the CDR3 is TGTGCCAGCAGTCGGACTAGCGTCGCCTACAATGAGCAGTTCTTC. It yields the protein CASSRTSVAYNEQFF.

This chain connects TRBV6-5 to TRBJ1-1, with 7 bases matching TRBD1. Germline V gene lookup returns CDR1 MNHEY and CDR2 SVGAGI. The ends lost 6 bases at V and 0 bases at J; junction bases unmatched: 1. The CDR3 is 13 residues long. CDR3 region: CASRGTVNTEAFF. The CDR3 bases are TGTGCCAGCAGGGGGACAGTGAACACTGAAGCTTTCTTT.

The rearrangement links TRBV30 to TRBJ1-3; D gene ambiguous. The CDR3 is 14 residues long. The V gene lost 1 base and the J gene lost 1 base, with 8 bases spanning the gap. The germline V gene has CDR1 GTSNPN and CDR2 SVGIG (reference sequence). This CDR3 reads CAWSGHISGNTIYF. CDR3 nucleotides: TGTGCCTGGAGTGGGCATATATCTGGAAACACCATATATTTT. The whole variable domain, filled in from reference TRBV30 and TRBJ1-3, reads SQTIHQWPATLVQPVGSPLSLECTVEGTSNPNLYWYRQAAGRGLQLLFYSVGIGQISSEVPQNLSASRPQDRQFILSSKKLLLSDSGFYLCAWSGHISGNTIYFGEGSWLTVV.

This rearrangement joins TRBV29-1 to TRBJ1-1; 8 bases line up with TRBD1. The V gene end was trimmed by 0 bases and the J gene end by 7 bases; junction bases not matched to a gene: 4. There are 13 residues in the CDR3. Germline V gene data show CDR1 as SQVTM and CDR2 as ANQGSEA. The CDR3 DNA follows: TGCAGCGTTGAAGACCTCAGGGGGCTTGAAGCTTTCTTT. Its protein product is CSVEDLRGLEAFF.

Here the CDR3 reads CASSLDDRANTEAFF. The CDR3 DNA reads as TGTGCCAGCAGCTTAGACGACAGGGCGAACACTGAAGCTTTCTTT. J is TRBJ1-1 and V is TRBV7-9; 7 nucleotides line up with TRBD1. Per germline, CDR1 SEHNR and CDR2 FQNEAQ (reference sequence). This CDR3 contains 15 residues. The V and J ends lost 1 base and 1 base, in that order; junction bases with no gene match: 3.

The rearrangement links TRBV6-5 to TRBJ1-4, with D possibly matching TRBD1 (6 bases). The CDR3 length is 15 residues. Trimming removed 5 bases at V and 2 bases at J, with 12 bases between. The V gene's germline CDR1 is MNHEY and CDR2 SVGAGI. DNA of the CDR3: TGTGCCAGCAGTGCCCACAGGGTCACTAATGAAAAACTGTTTTTT. This translates into CASSAHRVTNEKLFF.

The rearrangement joins TRBV29-1 to TRBJ2-3, with D perhaps given as TRBD1 or TRBD2 (5 bases each). Germline loops: CDR1 SQVTM, CDR2 ANQGSEA. Trimming removed 2 bases from V and 2 bases from J, with 17 bases in between. The CDR3 sequence is 16 residues long. CDR3: CSVEWGISRATDTQYF. The CDR3 bases are TGCAGCGTTGAATGGGGGATATCACGGGCCACAGATACGCAGTATTTT.

Only one count was recorded for this clone. This chain joins TRBV14 and TRBJ2-1; D tentatively fits TRBD1 or TRBD2 (7 bases each). Trimming shortened V by 1 base and J by 4 bases, and 11 bases separated the two germline ends. The germline V gene encodes CDR1 SGHDN and CDR2 FVKESK. This CDR3 comprises 15 residues. CDR3 in amino acids: CASSQVQGGYNEQFF. The CDR3 region has the DNA TGTGCCAGCAGCCAAGTCCAGGGGGGGTACAATGAGCAGTTCTTC. The full variable domain, rest sourced from reference TRBV14 and TRBJ2-1, is EAGVTQFPSHSVIEKGQTVTLRCDPISGHDNLYWYRRVMGKEIKFLLHFVKESKQDESGMPNNRFLAERTGGTYSTLKVQPAELEDSGVYFCASSQVQGGYNEQFFGPGTRLTVL.

The rearrangement links TRBV7-2 to TRBJ2-7; D call uncertain. Germline lookup yields CDR1 SGHTA and CDR2 FQGNSA. Trimming left V 5 bases short and J 3 bases short, with 11 bases between. The CDR3 loop spans 13 amino acids. The CDR3 DNA reads TGTGCCAGCAGCCAGTCCAGAGGCTACGAGCAGTACTTC. It codes for CASSQSRGYEQYF.

The chain combines TRBV7-8 with TRBJ2-3; a weak D match, TRBD2 (5 bases). Trimming took off 2 bases at V and 2 bases at J, with 17 bases between the two ends. CDR1 is SGHVS and CDR2 is FQNEAQ in the germline V gene. This CDR3 is built from 17 residues. The CDR3 is CASSLRSWAGTTDTQYF. In nucleotides, the CDR3 is TGTGCCAGCAGCTTACGCTCCTGGGCGGGCACCACAGATACGCAGTATTTT.

V usage is TRBV5-4 and J usage is TRBJ2-7; TRBD1 aligns across 12 bases. The junction had 7 bases not matched to a gene; V was cut back by 4 bases and J by 5 bases. CDR3 length: 15 residues. Germline lookup yields CDR1 SGHNT and CDR2 YYREEE (reference sequence). This CDR3 reads CASSTGQGARNEQYF. DNA of the CDR3: TGTGCCAGCAGCACGGGACAGGGGGCGCGGAACGAGCAGTACTTC.

The genes are TRBV27 and TRBJ2-7, with 10 nucleotides matching TRBD2. Per germline, CDR1 MNHEY and CDR2 SMNVEV (reference sequence). This CDR3 comprises 17 residues. With 7 bases clipped from V and 5 bases from J, the junction kept 17 bases outside the gene matches. The CDR3 loop reads CASTWLAGALIGDEQYF. For the CDR3, the DNA is TGTGCCAGCACCTGGCTAGCGGGAGCCCTGATTGGCGACGAGCAGTACTTC.

The chain carries TRBV15 and TRBJ2-2; maybe TRBD1 (6 bases). Trimming removed 3 bases from V and 7 bases from J, with 9 bases in between. CDR3 length equals 13 residues. In germline, CDR1 is LNHNV, CDR2 YYDKDF (reference sequence). The DNA of the CDR3 is TGTGCCACCAGCAGGGGGGCGGGCGGGGAGCTGTTTTTT. It specifies CATSRGAGGELFF.

DNA for the CDR3: TGTGCCAGCAGCAAAAAGGGACAGGGGCTTTTGGACGCCGGGGAGCTGTTTTTT. Its protein is CASSKKGQGLLDAGELFF. The rearrangement joins TRBV21-1 to TRBJ2-2; the table's TRBD1 call for D was not verified on the DNA. TRBV21-1 is reported as a pseudogene. The CDR3 extends over 18 amino acids.

V and J are TRBV6-5 and TRBJ2-3, with a weak D call TRBD2 (6 bases). V was trimmed by 0 bases and J by 3 bases, leaving 13 bases between them. CDR1 and CDR2 (germline): MNHEY, SVGAGI. The CDR3 length is 16 residues. The CDR3, as DNA: TGTGCCAGCAGTTACTCGAGCGGGTCACAAACAGATACGCAGTATTTT. Its translation: CASSYSSGSQTDTQYF.

The chain carries TRBV7-8 and TRBJ2-5; TRBD2 is a possible D gene (6 bases). The germline gives CDR1 SGHVS, CDR2 FQNEAQ. V gave up 3 bases and J gave up 2 bases, with 10 bases separating them. The CDR3 spans 14 residues. CDR3 bases: TGTGCCAGCAGCTTGAGGCGGGATCAAGAGACCCAGTACTTC. Its protein is CASSLRRDQETQYF.

The rearrangement uses TRBV11-2 and TRBJ2-1; TRBD1 matches at 9 bases. Germline loops: CDR1 SGHAT, CDR2 FQNNGV. This CDR3 contains 15 residues. Trimming at V came to 4 bases and at J to 6 bases, leaving 7 bases not matched to a gene. In nucleotides, the CDR3 is TGTGCCAGCAGCTCGAGGACAGGGGAGTTCAATGAGCAGTTCTTC. Encoded protein: CASSSRTGEFNEQFF.

The chain couples TRBV4-3 to TRBJ2-3; 7 bases are a match to TRBD2. The V segment lost 0 bases and the J segment 0 bases; nucleotides outside the gene matches: 6. CDR1 LGHNA and CDR2 YSLEER come from the germline V gene. The CDR3 extends over 17 amino acids. CDR3 DNA sequence: TGCGCCAGCAGCCAAGATCTGGTCGGGGGGAGCACAGATACGCAGTATTTT. As protein: CASSQDLVGGSTDTQYF.

J is TRBJ2-7 and V is TRBV18, with D possibly TRBD2 on 6 matching bases. Looked up from germline, CDR1 is KGHSH and CDR2 is LQKENI. The CDR3 has 14 residues. The germline V and J ends were trimmed by 4 bases and 2 bases, with 12 bases remaining between them. This chain's CDR3 is CASSLPGLPYEQYF. For the CDR3, the DNA is TGTGCCAGCTCACTCCCGGGACTGCCCTACGAGCAGTACTTC.

This chain connects TRBV18 to TRBJ2-2, with 12 bases matching TRBD2. Per germline, CDR1 KGHSH and CDR2 LQKENI. The CDR3 covers 18 residues. Germline trimming cut 5 bases from V and 1 base from J; bases unmatched to any gene: 8. The CDR3, as DNA: TGTGCCAGCTCATCCCTAGCGGGAGGGCCATTGAACACCGGGGAGCTGTTTTTT. It specifies CASSSLAGGPLNTGELFF.